The 10 T cell receptor beta chains presented below share a single source sample, sequenced in a study of control samples from healthy donors and cancer patients. Profiled with immunoSEQ multiplex PCR; TCRdb holds only in-frame clones, not every one. The sample includes roughly 200,000 clones, about nine tenths seen only once; the top ten take 1.5% to 2%. The source material was blood. The source of these receptors is a man between 25 and 39 years old in good health.

The rearrangement links TRBV5-1 to TRBJ2-2; perhaps TRBD1 as D (6 bases). V lost 7 bases and J 4 bases, leaving 11 bases between the germline ends. The CDR3 extends over 13 amino acids. CDR1 and CDR2 (germline): SGHRS, YFSETQ. CDR3 sequence: CASRQGSTGELFF. CDR3 sequence (DNA): TGCGCCAGCCGTCAGGGGTCCACCGGGGAGCTGTTTTTT.

The chain uses TRBV25-1 and TRBJ1-1; D uncertain. CDR1 MGHDK and CDR2 SYGVNS come from the germline V gene. The CDR3 consists of 13 residues. Trimming took 3 bases from V and 3 from J, leaving 8 bases between them. CDR3 bases: TGTGCCAGCAGTGATTGGAGGGACACTGAAGCTTTCTTT. Protein product: CASSDWRDTEAFF.

On this clone: The identical CDR3 is also encoded by other nucleotide sequences in the sample. The chain has TRBV9 and TRBJ2-2; no clear D gene. Germline values: CDR1 SGDLS, CDR2 YYNGEE. The CDR3 loop spans 13 amino acids. Trimming stripped 0 bases from V and 5 bases from J, with 5 bases between. The DNA for the CDR3 is TGTGCCAGCAGCGTAGCTACAACCGGGGAGCTGTTTTTT. Amino acid sequence: CASSVATTGELFF. The whole variable domain, filled in from reference TRBV9 and TRBJ2-2, reads DSGVTQTPKHLITATGQRVTLRCSPRSGDLSVYWYQQSLDQGLQFLIQYYNGEERAKGNILERFSAQQFPDLHSELNLSSLELGDSALYFCASSVATTGELFFGEGSRLTVL.

This clone occurred a few times. The chain joins TRBV6-5 to TRBJ1-2; a weak D match, TRBD1 (5 bases). From germline, CDR1 is MNHEY and CDR2 SVGAGI. The length of the CDR3 is 13 residues. Deletions cut 7 bases from V and 7 bases from J, with 16 bases between. This CDR3 is CASTMGGMVGYTF. The CDR3 DNA sequence: TGTGCCAGCACCATGGGGGGAATGGTTGGCTACACCTTC.

The rearrangement uses TRBV18 and TRBJ1-2; D may be TRBD1 (5 bases). The CDR3 loop spans 17 amino acids. Per germline, CDR1 KGHSH and CDR2 LQKENI. V gave up 1 base and J gave up 5 bases, with 20 bases separating them. CDR3 amino acids: CASSPRIGTDAGYGYTF. In DNA, the CDR3 is TGTGCCAGCTCACCACGAATCGGGACGGATGCCGGGTATGGCTACACCTTC.

The chain recombines TRBV10-2 with TRBJ2-2; D uncertain. Germline CDR1 WSHSY, CDR2 SAAADI. The ends were cut back, 7 bases at V and 5 bases at J, with 20 bases in the middle. The length of the CDR3 is 16 residues. CDR3 sequence: CASNDPGGAKTGELFF. CDR3 DNA: TGCGCCAGCAACGACCCTGGTGGCGCCAAGACCGGGGAGCTGTTTTTT.

The V and J genes are TRBV18 and TRBJ2-3, with D perhaps TRBD1 (5 bases). Trimming took off 2 bases at V and 5 bases at J, with 11 bases between the two ends. This CDR3 region has 14 residues. Germline CDR1 reads KGHSH; CDR2 reads LQKENI. Here the CDR3 reads CASSPRQGIDTQYF. In DNA, the CDR3 is TGTGCCAGCTCACCAAGGCAGGGAATAGATACGCAGTATTTT.

The chain recombines TRBV9 with TRBJ2-3; the D gene is possibly TRBD1 (6 bases). The germline V gene has CDR1 SGDLS and CDR2 YYNGEE. Between the trimmed V and J ends, which lost 0 bases and 6 bases, there was a span of 11 bases. The length of the CDR3 is 14 residues. The CDR3 protein is CASSVEGETDTQYF. CDR3 coding DNA: TGTGCCAGCAGCGTAGAGGGGGAGACGGATACGCAGTATTTT.

This chain joins TRBV19 and TRBJ2-2, with D possibly called TRBD1 or TRBD2 (5 bases each). The CDR3 totals 14 residues. V gave up 9 bases and J gave up 7 bases, with 18 bases separating them. CDR1 is LNHDA and CDR2 is SQIVND in the germline V gene (reference sequence). The CDR3 reads CASRDLNRGGELFF. Written as DNA, the CDR3 is TGTGCCAGCAGGGACCTTAACCGGGGCGGGGAGCTGTTTTTT.

This clone has a handful of counts. The rearrangement links TRBV3-1 (or the pseudogene TRBV3-2) to TRBJ1-4; D perhaps matches TRBD1 (5 bases). The length of the CDR3 is 15 residues. The V gene's germline CDR1 is LGHDT and CDR2 YNNKEL (reference sequence). Deletions cut 4 bases from V and 5 bases from J, with 14 bases between. The CDR3 DNA reads as TGTGCCAGCAGCCCGCTGGGGACGGTGAATGAAAAACTGTTTTTT. It encodes CASSPLGTVNEKLFF.